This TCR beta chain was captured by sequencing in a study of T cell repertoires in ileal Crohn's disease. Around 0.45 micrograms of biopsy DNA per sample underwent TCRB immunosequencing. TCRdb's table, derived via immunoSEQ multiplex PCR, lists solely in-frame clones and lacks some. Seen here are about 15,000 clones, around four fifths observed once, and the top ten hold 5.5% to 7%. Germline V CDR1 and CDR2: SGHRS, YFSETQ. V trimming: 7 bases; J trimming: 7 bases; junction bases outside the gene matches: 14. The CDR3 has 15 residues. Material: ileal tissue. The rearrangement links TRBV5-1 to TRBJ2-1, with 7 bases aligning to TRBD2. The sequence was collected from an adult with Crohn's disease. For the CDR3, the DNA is TGCGCCAGCCCCACGGAGGGCGGGAGAGTAAATGAGCAGTTCTTC. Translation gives CASPTEGGRVNEQFF.